This T cell receptor (beta chain) stems from a study of T cells after somatic rescue of genetic block. Assay used: immunoSEQ multiplex PCR; TCRdb lists only in-frame clones, some missing. The sample lists about 14,000 clones, about 65% occurring once. CDR1 and CDR2 from the germline V gene are SGHDT and YYEEEE. The CDR3 totals 15 residues. V was cut by 0 bases and J by 0 bases, with 7 bases left in between. The source of this sequence is a man between 18 and 29 years old. Sequenced input: peripheral blood mononuclear cells (PBMCs). The chain carries TRBV5-6 and TRBJ2-4; D unclear. CDR3 region: CASSLGILAKNIQYF. CDR3 nucleotide sequence: TGTGCCAGCAGCTTGGGCATCCTAGCCAAAAACATTCAGTACTTC.